A single sample gave rise to the 9 T cell receptor beta chains below, sequenced in a study of T cell repertoires in cytomegalovirus infection. A single record per CDR3 protein comes from TCRdb applying MiXCR to the reads. The sample lists about 490,000 distinct CDR3 sequences, 26% occurring once. The sequencing sample was made of PBMCs. The receptors stem from a human donor in good health (CMV status not recorded). Some clones in this sample may be carry-over from other donors' samples.

V is TRBV7-2 and J is TRBJ1-1, with 9 nucleotides matching TRBD1. CDR3 length equals 15 residues. V shed 5 bases, J shed 5 bases, and the junction held 9 bases outside the gene matches. Germline V lookup: CDR1 SGHTA, CDR2 FQGNSA. The CDR3, as DNA: TGTGCCAGCAGCCTTACTCACAGGGGGCTTACTGAAGCTTTCTTT. This gives the protein CASSLTHRGLTEAFF.

This clonotype was detected many times. The chain employs TRBV7-2 and TRBJ2-3, with D unresolved. Germline V gene lookup returns CDR1 SGHTA and CDR2 FQGNSA. Trimming pared 2 bases from V and 7 bases from J, leaving 10 bases between. This CDR3 contains 13 residues. CDR3: CASSLLSANTQYF. The CDR3 DNA is TGTGCCAGCAGCTTACTTTCAGCAAATACGCAGTATTTT.

This chain links TRBV7-6 with TRBJ2-5, with TRBD2 identical over 7 bases. With 5 bases clipped from V and 3 bases from J, the junction kept 6 bases outside the gene matches. Germline V gene lookup returns CDR1 SGHVS and CDR2 FNYEAQ. The CDR3 consists of 14 residues. CDR3 residues: CASSTRGGKETQYF. The DNA for the CDR3 is TGTGCCAGCAGCACTCGGGGAGGGAAAGAGACCCAGTACTTC.

The sample holds many counts of this clonotype. The V gene is TRBV7-2, the J gene TRBJ2-5, with 7 bases matching TRBD2. V lost 3 bases and J lost 1; bases outside the gene matches: 2. The CDR3 runs 14 residues. Germline V gene lookup returns CDR1 SGHTA and CDR2 FQGNSA. In DNA, the CDR3 is TGTGCCAGCAGCTTGGGACTATCCCAAGAGACCCAGTACTTC. This sequence encodes CASSLGLSQETQYF.

This chain links TRBV4-2 with TRBJ1-5; TRBD1 matches 7 bases. Germline lookup yields CDR1 LGHNA and CDR2 YNFKEQ. The V segment lost 0 bases and the J segment 0 bases; nucleotides outside the gene matches: 14. The CDR3 is made up of 20 amino acids. CDR3 bases: TGTGCCAGCAGCCAAGATGGGGTGGGACAGTTCGCGAATAGCAATCAGCCCCAGCATTTT. It specifies CASSQDGVGQFANSNQPQHF.

The V gene is TRBV5-1, the J gene TRBJ1-1; D is uncertain. Looked up from germline, CDR1 is SGHRS and CDR2 is YFSETQ. This CDR3 contains 13 residues. V shed 4 bases and J shed 1 base, with 8 bases lying between them. The CDR3 loop is CASSTLQNTEAFF. The CDR3 nucleotides read TGCGCCAGCAGCACCCTACAGAACACTGAAGCTTTCTTT. Supplemented by reference TRBV5-1 and TRBJ1-1, the full variable domain reads KAGVTQTPRYLIKTRGQQVTLSCSPISGHRSVSWYQQTPGQGLQFLFEYFSETQRNKGNFPGRFSGRQFSNSRSEMNVSTLELGDSALYLCASSTLQNTEAFFGQGTRLTVV.

This clonotype has just a few counts. CDR3 in amino acids: CASRSGQGDNYGYTF. The CDR3 nucleotides read TGTGCCAGCAGATCCGGACAGGGGGACAACTATGGCTACACCTTC. The chain joins TRBV7-2 to TRBJ1-2; 10 bases line up with TRBD1. Germline loops: CDR1 SGHTA, CDR2 FQGNSA. J lost 2 bases, V lost 6 bases, and 6 bases had no gene match. This CDR3 has 15 residues. Supplemented by reference TRBV7-2 and TRBJ1-2, the full variable domain reads GAGVSQSPSNKVTEKGKDVELRCDPISGHTALYWYRQSLGQGLEFLIYFQGNSAPDKSGLPSDRFSAERTGGSVSTLTIQRTQQEDSAVYLCASRSGQGDNYGYTFGSGTRLTVV.

This chain connects TRBV5-6 to TRBJ2-3; D call uncertain. The CDR3 consists of 16 residues. Germline V gene data show CDR1 as SGHDT and CDR2 as YYEEEE. V lost 1 base and J 3 bases, leaving 15 bases between the germline ends. CDR3: CASSLRIASGTDTQYF. The CDR3 DNA is TGTGCCAGCAGCTTGAGGATCGCAAGTGGGACAGATACGCAGTATTTT.

The chain is built from TRBV29-1 and TRBJ1-1; 7 bases line up with TRBD1. This CDR3 is 15 amino acids long. The V and J ends lost 5 bases and 4 bases, in that order; junction bases with no gene match: 13. Germline V gene lookup returns CDR1 SQVTM and CDR2 ANQGSEA. CDR3 amino acids: CSVPGQSQRGTEAFF. Written as DNA, the CDR3 is TGCAGCGTTCCGGGACAGAGTCAAAGGGGCACTGAAGCTTTCTTT. Based on the CDR3 plus reference TRBV29-1 and TRBJ1-1, the full variable domain is SAVISQKPSRDICQRGTSLTIQCQVDSQVTMMFWYRQQPGQSLTLIATANQGSEATYESGFVIDKFPISRPNLTFSTLTVSNMSPEDSSIYLCSVPGQSQRGTEAFFGQGTRLTVV.